This entry concerns a single T cell receptor beta chain. Profiled with immunoSEQ multiplex PCR; TCRdb holds only in-frame clones, not every one. Of about 250,000 clones listed, over 75% are singletons. This CDR3 is built from 17 residues. The germline gives CDR1 MNHNS, CDR2 SASEGT. Trimming shortened V by 2 bases and J by 5 bases, and 18 bases separated the two germline ends. The data stem from a study of blood T cell repertoires in COVID-19. The clonotype was recovered from a woman in her forties or fifties with acute COVID-19. Input material: PBMCs or T cells enriched from blood (not recorded which). This chain connects TRBV6-1 to TRBJ2-2; D possibly corresponds to TRBD2 (6 bases). CDR3 in DNA: TGTGCCAGCAGTGAAAAATTGGGGGGAGAGTGGACCGGGGAGCTGTTTTTT. This encodes CASSEKLGGEWTGELFF.